These 18 T cell receptor beta chains share one sample of origin, sequenced in a study of intratumoral heterogeneity in liver cancer. Measured with immunoSEQ multiplex PCR; TCRdb has only the in-frame clones, and not every one. The data hold 21,000 or so clones, with around 67% observed a single time. The material sequenced was tumor-adjacent normal tissue, taken before any cancer treatment. All receptors come from a woman in her 70s with hepatocellular carcinoma.

The V call is TRBV28, the J call TRBJ2-4; the D is unclear. This CDR3 is built from 13 residues. Germline V gene lookup returns CDR1 MDHEN and CDR2 SYDVKM. The V end lost 7 bases, the J end lost 2 bases, and 9 bases lay between the germline ends. For the CDR3, the DNA is TGTGCCAGCATAAGCCAGACCAAAAACATTCAGTACTTC. Protein: CASISQTKNIQYF.

The chain employs TRBV28 and TRBJ1-6; D is unclear. Trimming took 3 bases from V and 9 from J, leaving 12 bases between them. Per germline, CDR1 MDHEN and CDR2 SYDVKM. The CDR3 covers 14 residues. The DNA of the CDR3 is TGTGCCAGCAGTTTTGTCAGAATCGGTTCACCCCTCCACTTT. Residues: CASSFVRIGSPLHF.

The chain combines TRBV5-4 with TRBJ1-3, with 7 bases matching TRBD1. This CDR3 is built from 15 residues. J gave up 4 bases and V 4 bases, and 8 bases lay outside the gene matches. Germline values: CDR1 SGHNT, CDR2 YYREEE (reference sequence). Here the CDR3 reads CASSHTGAVGNTIYF. Written as DNA, the CDR3 is TGTGCCAGCAGCCACACAGGGGCAGTCGGAAACACCATATATTTT. Together with reference TRBV5-4 and TRBJ1-3, the CDR3 gives the full variable domain: ETGVTQSPTHLIKTRGQQVTLRCSSQSGHNTVSWYQQALGQGPQFIFQYYREEENGRGNFPPRFSGLQFPNYSSELNVNALELDDSALYLCASSHTGAVGNTIYFGEGSWLTVV.

V usage is TRBV4-1 and J usage is TRBJ2-1; the match to TRBD2 covers 8 bases. V was clipped by 5 bases and J by 6 bases; unmatched bases: 3. This CDR3 spans 13 amino acids. The germline CDR1 and CDR2 sequences are MGHRA and YSYEKL. The CDR3 protein is CASSYGTSNEQFF. CDR3 DNA: TGCGCCAGCAGCTACGGGACTAGCAATGAGCAGTTCTTC.

CDR3 nucleotide sequence: TGTGCCTGGTCGGGAGCAGTCGGCACAGATACGCAGTATTTT. Translating gives CAWSGAVGTDTQYF. The chain employs TRBV30 and TRBJ2-3, with a possible D match to TRBD2 (6 bases). Germline lookup yields CDR1 GTSNPN and CDR2 SVGIG (reference sequence). The CDR3 is 14 residues long. The V gene lost 5 bases and the J gene lost 1 base, with 13 bases spanning the gap.

The V gene is TRBV7-8, the J gene TRBJ2-7; 12 bases agree with TRBD2. After removal of 2 bases from V and 2 bases from J, the junction contained 7 bases not matched to a gene. This CDR3 spans 17 amino acids. The germline gives CDR1 SGHVS, CDR2 FQNEAQ. CDR3 in amino acids: CASSLSLAGGSAYEQYF. The CDR3 bases are TGTGCCAGCAGCTTAAGCCTAGCGGGAGGGAGCGCCTACGAGCAGTACTTC.

In DNA form, the CDR3 reads TGTGCCACCAGCAGAGAAAAGGGTTCGGATACGCAGTATTTT. Amino acid sequence: CATSREKGSDTQYF. The chain carries TRBV15 and TRBJ2-3; no reliable D call. This CDR3 has 14 residues. V was pared by 0 bases and J by 6 bases, with 10 bases between. Germline CDR1 and CDR2: LNHNV and YYDKDF (reference sequence).

On this clone itself: The junction differs from germline at one of its ends, possibly a read error. The chain has TRBV19 and TRBJ1-2; D not resolved. CDR3 length: 14 amino acids. Germline values: CDR1 LNHDA, CDR2 SQIVND (reference sequence). CDR3 loop: CASSKPQVSPVFFF. The CDR3 coding sequence is TGTGCCAGTAGTAAACCTCAGGTATCGCCAGTGTTTTTCTTC.

The chain has TRBV12-3 or TRBV12-4 and TRBJ1-2; D unclear. Between the trimmed V and J ends, which lost 5 bases and 6 bases, there was a span of 13 bases. This CDR3 contains 13 residues. The CDR3: CASSPLGGDGYTF. The CDR3 nucleotides read TGTGCCAGCAGTCCTCTCGGAGGAGATGGCTACACCTTC.

The J gene is TRBJ1-6, the V gene TRBV4-1; 7 nucleotides line up with TRBD1. With 3 bases clipped from V and 2 bases from J, the junction kept 1 base outside the gene matches. The germline V gene encodes CDR1 MGHRA and CDR2 YSYEKL. This CDR3 is built from 15 residues. The CDR3 bases are TGCGCCAGCAGCCAGCAGGGGGCCTATAATTCACCCCTCCACTTT. This encodes CASSQQGAYNSPLHF.

The genes are TRBV4-1 and TRBJ2-7; 8 bases agree with TRBD1. CDR3 size: 15 residues. V lost 1 base to trimming and J lost 6 bases; unmatched junction nucleotides: 8. CDR1 and CDR2 (germline): MGHRA, YSYEKL. CDR3 amino acids: CASSQVPGGAIEQYF. The CDR3 DNA is TGCGCCAGCAGCCAAGTTCCAGGGGGCGCGATCGAGCAGTACTTC.

The chain couples TRBV7-8 to TRBJ2-2; 11 positions match TRBD2. CDR1 and CDR2 from the germline V gene are SGHVS and FQNEAQ. Trimming at V came to 2 bases and at J to 5 bases, leaving 10 bases not matched to a gene. The CDR3 extends over 18 amino acids. The CDR3 nucleotides read TGTGCCAGCAGCTTAACCGGGACTAGCGGTGGTGGAACCGGGGAGCTGTTTTTT. Protein: CASSLTGTSGGGTGELFF.

This clone has just one count. CDR3 DNA: TGTGCCAGCAGCTCCAGGGGAGCTAGCACAGATACGCAGTATTTT. As protein: CASSSRGASTDTQYF. The J gene is TRBJ2-3, the V gene TRBV27, with D maybe TRBD1 (6 bases). Germline V lookup: CDR1 MNHEY, CDR2 SMNVEV (reference sequence). The CDR3 spans 15 residues. The V end was cut by 6 bases, the J end by 0 bases, with 13 bases between.

This chain connects TRBV20-1 to TRBJ2-5; TRBD1 might be the D (5 bases). V lost 3 bases to trimming and J lost 0 bases, with 14 bases between them. The V gene's germline CDR1 is DFQATT and CDR2 SNEGSKA (reference sequence). The CDR3 is made up of 15 amino acids. The DNA of the CDR3 is TGCAGTGCTAGTGATGCTAGGGGTAACCAAGAGACCCAGTACTTC. Translation gives CSASDARGNQETQYF.

J is TRBJ2-7 and V is TRBV5-1; 10 nucleotides agree with TRBD1. Germline-derived CDR1 and CDR2 are SGHRS and YFSETQ. After removal of 0 bases from V and 7 bases from J, the junction contained 13 bases not matched to a gene. There are 17 residues in the CDR3. This CDR3 is CASSLGSPGQGLREQYF. The CDR3 region has the DNA TGCGCCAGCAGCTTGGGTTCTCCGGGACAGGGGCTTCGTGAGCAGTACTTC.

The genes are TRBV5-1 and TRBJ2-5; 7 bases are a match to TRBD2. This CDR3 comprises 14 residues. Looked up from germline, CDR1 is SGHRS and CDR2 is YFSETQ. Trimming removed 2 bases from V and 4 bases from J; junction bases left unmatched: 5. CDR3 nucleotides: TGCGCCAGCAGCTTATTCCCGGGGGGAGAGACCCAGTACTTC. Protein: CASSLFPGGETQYF.

The chain recombines TRBV7-9 with TRBJ2-7; no firm D call. CDR3 size: 12 residues. Trimming took 2 bases from V and 5 from J, leaving 7 bases between them. The germline V gene has CDR1 SEHNR and CDR2 FQNEAQ (reference sequence). The CDR3: CASSLIHHEQYF. In DNA, the CDR3 is TGTGCCAGCAGCTTAATTCACCACGAGCAGTACTTC.

This sequence joins TRBV18 and TRBJ2-3, with D perhaps matching TRBD2 (6 bases). The ends were cut back, 2 bases at V and 1 base at J, with 7 bases in the middle. The CDR3 covers 14 residues. Germline assignment: CDR1 KGHSH and CDR2 LQKENI. This chain's CDR3 is CASSPASGTDTQYF. The CDR3 region has the DNA TGTGCCAGCTCACCAGCTAGCGGCACAGATACGCAGTATTTT.